A single sample gave rise to the 12 T cell receptor beta chains below, sequenced in a study of regulatory T cells in long-lasting Graves disease. Time point meaning: newly diagnosed GD, antithyroid drugs for less than 3 months. PBMC-derived RNA was used for the TCR library. According to the study, TCR beta libraries were built with iRepertoire HTBI primers and CDR3-region Arm-PCR. TCRdb re-analysed the multiplex PCR reads in MiXCR, keeping a single row per CDR3 protein. The sample carries about 210,000 distinct CDR3 sequences, 15% to 20% recorded once. The sample was also reused in another study, on T cells in Graves' hyperthyroidism and ophthalmopathy.

Sequenced material: peripheral blood mononuclear cells (PBMCs), taken at new diagnosis, from a patient treated with antithyroid drugs. The receptors shown here come from a woman in her 30s with Graves disease.

There are many counts of this clonotype. One junction end disagrees with the germline gene, perhaps due to a read error. The rearrangement joins TRBV7-7 to TRBJ1-1; TRBD1 is a possible D gene (5 bases). There are 13 residues in the CDR3. Germline CDR1 and CDR2: SSHAT and FNYEAQ (reference sequence). DNA for the CDR3: TGTGCTAGCAGCCGGGACGGGGGGACTGAAGCTTTCTTT. Protein: CASSRDGGTEAFF.

The CDR3 coding sequence is TGTGCCAGCAGGAAAAAGGGGGCGGGGGAGCCCCAGCATTTT. This gives the protein CASRKKGAGEPQHF. V gene TRBV3-1 combines with J gene TRBJ1-5, with 7 bases matching TRBD1. Germline V gene data show CDR1 as LGHDT and CDR2 as YNNKEL (reference sequence). Trimming removed 6 bases from V and 8 bases from J; junction bases left unmatched: 10. The CDR3 has 14 amino acids.

This clonotype appeared many times. The chain recombines TRBV7-2 with TRBJ1-6; D not resolved. Germline V gives CDR1 SGHTA, CDR2 FQGNSA. The CDR3 is 17 residues long. Trimming removed 0 bases from V and 0 bases from J, with 9 bases in between. The DNA of the CDR3 is TGTGCCAGCAGCTTAGCGTCGGGAAACTCCTATAATTCACCCCTCCACTTT. It yields the protein CASSLASGNSYNSPLHF. The full variable domain, with the rest looked up from reference TRBV7-2 and TRBJ1-6, is GAGVSQSPSNKVTEKGKDVELRCDPISGHTALYWYRQSLGQGLEFLIYFQGNSAPDKSGLPSDRFSAERTGGSVSTLTIQRTQQEDSAVYLCASSLASGNSYNSPLHFGNGTRLTVT.

This rearrangement joins TRBV5-6 to TRBJ2-7; weak D call: TRBD2 (5 bases). With 2 bases removed from V and 2 bases from J, the gap between germline ends came to 8 bases. The CDR3 has 13 amino acids. The germline V gene encodes CDR1 SGHDT and CDR2 YYEEEE. As DNA, the CDR3 is TGTGCCAGCAGCTTAAAGGGAGCCTACGAGCAGTACTTC. It specifies CASSLKGAYEQYF. The full variable domain, its missing parts supplied by reference TRBV5-6 and TRBJ2-7, is DAGVTQSPTHLIKTRGQQVTLRCSPKSGHDTVSWYQQALGQGPQFIFQYYEEEERQRGNFPDRFSGHQFPNYSSELNVNALLLGDSALYLCASSLKGAYEQYFGPGTRLTVT.

This clonotype was recorded many times. This chain connects TRBV20-1 to TRBJ1-5; D possibly corresponds to TRBD1 (6 bases). Germline CDR1 reads DFQATT; CDR2 reads SNEGSKA (reference sequence). This CDR3 has 15 amino acids. V lost 3 bases, J lost 4 bases, and 16 bases lay in between. The CDR3 region has the DNA TGCAGTGCTAGTTACGGGACACCATTTAATCAGCCCCAGCATTTT. It specifies CSASYGTPFNQPQHF.

As to this clonotype: A far larger clone lies a single base away; this is likely a read error. The genes are TRBV11-3 and TRBJ2-1; TRBD1 matches 12 bases. CDR3 size: 15 residues. Trimming removed 7 bases from V and 9 bases from J; junction bases left unmatched: 10. Per the germline V gene, CDR1 is SGHNT and CDR2 is YENEEA. The CDR3 region is CASTHRGQGASEQFF. The CDR3, as DNA: TGTGCCAGCACGCACCGGGGACAGGGGGCGAGTGAGCAGTTCTTC.

This clonotype was observed many times. The chain employs TRBV19 and TRBJ2-2; D is ambiguous. Trimming left V 3 bases short and J 8 bases short, with 13 bases between. The CDR3 is 14 amino acids. Germline values: CDR1 LNHDA, CDR2 SQIVND (reference sequence). The CDR3 here is CASSISAATGELFF. CDR3 DNA: TGTGCCAGTAGTATTTCAGCAGCTACTGGGGAGCTGTTTTTT.

About this clonotype itself: A much larger clonotype is one base distant, so this may be a read error. The rearrangement uses TRBV5-1 and TRBJ2-5, with D possibly being TRBD1 (6 bases). The DNA end favors TRBJ2-7, so the J call may be wrong. The CDR3 totals 13 residues. The germline gives CDR1 SGHRS, CDR2 YFSETQ. In DNA form, the CDR3 reads TGCGCCAGCAGCCCTGGGGGCAGGGCCGAGCAGTACTTC. Its translation is CASSPGGRAEQYF.

The sample holds many counts of this clonotype. The rearrangement joins TRBV28 to TRBJ2-4, with D uncertain. The CDR3 totals 16 residues. V lost 1 base to trimming and J lost 3 bases, with 13 bases between them. The germline gives CDR1 MDHEN, CDR2 SYDVKM. CDR3 DNA: TGTGCCAGCAGTTTATACCCGGCCCTTGACAAAAACATTCAGTACTTC. Translation gives CASSLYPALDKNIQYF. Complete variable domain (other parts from reference TRBV28 and TRBJ2-4): DVKVTQSSRYLVKRTGEKVFLECVQDMDHENMFWYRQDPGLGLRLIYFSYDVKMKEKGDIPEGYSVSREKKERFSLILESASTNQTSMYLCASSLYPALDKNIQYFGAGTRLSVL.

This clonotype showed up many times. The chain is built from TRBV11-3 and TRBJ2-5; 7 positions match TRBD1. CDR1 and CDR2 (germline): SGHNT, YENEEA. V was clipped by 5 bases and J by 0 bases; unmatched bases: 9. The length of the CDR3 is 16 residues. CDR3 sequence (DNA): TGTGCCAGCAGCCCCGGCGACGACAGGGACCAAGAGACCCAGTACTTC. It translates to CASSPGDDRDQETQYF.

V usage is TRBV20-1 and J usage is TRBJ2-1, with D perhaps TRBD2 (5 bases). Trimming took off 3 bases at V and 0 bases at J, with 18 bases between the two ends. CDR3 length equals 17 residues. From germline, CDR1 is DFQATT and CDR2 SNEGSKA (reference sequence). CDR3 sequence (DNA): TGCAGTGCTAGTCCTGAGGGCGGGCTTAACTCCTACAATGAGCAGTTCTTC. Its protein is CSASPEGGLNSYNEQFF.

Remarks on this clonotype: This probably arose from a read error, given a far larger clone one base away. Given the absence of the conserved phenylalanine or tryptophan at the CDR3 end, a read error is likely. The rearrangement links TRBV11-1 to TRBJ2-3; the D gene is possibly TRBD1 (6 bases). The CDR3 length is 15 residues. From germline, CDR1 is SGHAT and CDR2 FQDESV (reference sequence). CDR3: CASSSTGNLPDTQYY. As DNA, the CDR3 is TGCGCCAGCAGCTCAACAGGGAATCTCCCAGATACGCAGTATTAT.